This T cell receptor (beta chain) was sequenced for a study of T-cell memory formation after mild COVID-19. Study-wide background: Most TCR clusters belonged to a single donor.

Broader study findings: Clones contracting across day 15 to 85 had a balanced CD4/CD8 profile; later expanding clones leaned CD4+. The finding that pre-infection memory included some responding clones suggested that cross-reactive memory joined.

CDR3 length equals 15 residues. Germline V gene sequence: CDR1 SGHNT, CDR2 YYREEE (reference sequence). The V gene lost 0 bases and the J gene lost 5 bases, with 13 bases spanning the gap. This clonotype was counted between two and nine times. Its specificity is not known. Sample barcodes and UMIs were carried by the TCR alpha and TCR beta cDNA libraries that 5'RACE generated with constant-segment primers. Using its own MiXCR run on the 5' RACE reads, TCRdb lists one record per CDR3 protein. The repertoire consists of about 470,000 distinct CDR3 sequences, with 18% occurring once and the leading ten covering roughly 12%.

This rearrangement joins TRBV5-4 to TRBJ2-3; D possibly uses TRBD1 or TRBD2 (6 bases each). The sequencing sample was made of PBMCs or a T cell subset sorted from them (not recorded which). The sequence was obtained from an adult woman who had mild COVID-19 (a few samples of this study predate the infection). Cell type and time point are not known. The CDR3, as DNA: TGTGCCAGCAGCTTGGAAGGGGGGCGGAAAGATACGCAGTATTTT. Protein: CASSLEGGRKDTQYF.